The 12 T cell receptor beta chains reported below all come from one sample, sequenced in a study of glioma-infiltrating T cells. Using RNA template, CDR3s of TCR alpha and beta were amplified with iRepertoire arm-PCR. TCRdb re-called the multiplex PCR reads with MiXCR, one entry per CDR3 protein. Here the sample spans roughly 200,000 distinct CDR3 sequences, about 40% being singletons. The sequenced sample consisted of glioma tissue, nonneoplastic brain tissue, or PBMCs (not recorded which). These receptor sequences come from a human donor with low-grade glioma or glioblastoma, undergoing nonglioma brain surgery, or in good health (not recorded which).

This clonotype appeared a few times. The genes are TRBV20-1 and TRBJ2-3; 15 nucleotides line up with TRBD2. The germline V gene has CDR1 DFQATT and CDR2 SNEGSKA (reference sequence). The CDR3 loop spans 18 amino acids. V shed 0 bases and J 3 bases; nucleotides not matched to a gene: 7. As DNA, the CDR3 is TGCAGTGCTAGAGATTCAGGAGGGACTAGCGGGAGGACAGATACGCAGTATTTT. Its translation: CSARDSGGTSGRTDTQYF.

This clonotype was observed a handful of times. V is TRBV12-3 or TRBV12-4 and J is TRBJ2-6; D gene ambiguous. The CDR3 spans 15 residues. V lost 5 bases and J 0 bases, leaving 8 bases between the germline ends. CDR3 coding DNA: TGTGCCAGCAGTACCGTTATCTCTGGGGCCAACGTCCTGACTTTC. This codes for CASSTVISGANVLTF.

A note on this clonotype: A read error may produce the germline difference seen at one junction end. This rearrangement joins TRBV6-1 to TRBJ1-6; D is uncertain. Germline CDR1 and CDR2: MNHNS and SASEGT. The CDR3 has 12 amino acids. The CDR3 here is CASSLPGSPLHF. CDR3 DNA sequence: TGTGCCAGCAGTCTTCCGGGTTCACCCCTCCATTTT.

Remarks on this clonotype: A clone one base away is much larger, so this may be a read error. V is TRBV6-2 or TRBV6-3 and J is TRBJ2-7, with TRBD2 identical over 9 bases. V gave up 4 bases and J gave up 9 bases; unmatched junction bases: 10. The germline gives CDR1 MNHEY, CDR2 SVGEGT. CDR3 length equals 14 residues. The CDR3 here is CASSSRSSGMRQYF. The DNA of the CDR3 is TGTGCCAGCAGTTCCCGCTCTAGCGGGATGCGGCAGTACTTC.

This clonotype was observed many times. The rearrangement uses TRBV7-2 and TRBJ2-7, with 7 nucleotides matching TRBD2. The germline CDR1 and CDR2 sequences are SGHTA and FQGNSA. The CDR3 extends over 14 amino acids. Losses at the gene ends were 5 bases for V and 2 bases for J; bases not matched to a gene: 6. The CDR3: CASSVGRGAYEQYF. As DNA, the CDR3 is TGTGCCAGCAGCGTGGGACGGGGGGCCTACGAGCAGTACTTC.

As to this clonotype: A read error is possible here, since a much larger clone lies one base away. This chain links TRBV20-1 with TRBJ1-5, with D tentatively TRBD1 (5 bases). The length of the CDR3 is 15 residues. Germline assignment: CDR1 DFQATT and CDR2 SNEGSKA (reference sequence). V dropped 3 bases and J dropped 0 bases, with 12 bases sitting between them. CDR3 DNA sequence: TGCAGTGCTAGCTCCTGGACACTTAGCAATCAGCCCCAGCATTTT. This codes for CSASSWTLSNQPQHF.

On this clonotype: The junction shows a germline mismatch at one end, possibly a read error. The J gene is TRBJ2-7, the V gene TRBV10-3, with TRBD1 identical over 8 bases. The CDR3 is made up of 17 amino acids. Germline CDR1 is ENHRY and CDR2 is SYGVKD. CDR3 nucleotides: TGTTCCATCAGGCCGGGACAGGTCTCCGGGCCATCCTACGAGCAGTACTTC. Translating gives CSIRPGQVSGPSYEQYF.

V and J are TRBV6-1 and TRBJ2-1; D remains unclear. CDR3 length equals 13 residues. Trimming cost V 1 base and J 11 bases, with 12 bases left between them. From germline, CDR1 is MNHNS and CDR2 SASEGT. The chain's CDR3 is CASSEEWSYKQFF. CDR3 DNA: TGTGCCAGCAGTGAAGAGTGGTCCTATAAGCAGTTCTTC.

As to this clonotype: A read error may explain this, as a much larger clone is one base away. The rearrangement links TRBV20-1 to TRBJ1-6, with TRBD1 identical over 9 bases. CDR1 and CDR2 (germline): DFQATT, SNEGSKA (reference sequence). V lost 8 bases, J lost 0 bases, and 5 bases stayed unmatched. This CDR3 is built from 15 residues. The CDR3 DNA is TGCAGTCTTCAGACAGGGGGCTCCTATAATTCACCCCTCCACTTT. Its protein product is CSLQTGGSYNSPLHF.

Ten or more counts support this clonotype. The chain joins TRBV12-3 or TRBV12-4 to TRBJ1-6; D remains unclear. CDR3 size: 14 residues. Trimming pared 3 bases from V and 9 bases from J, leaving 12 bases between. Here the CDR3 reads CASSFGERISPLHF. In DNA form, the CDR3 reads TGTGCCAGCAGTTTTGGGGAGAGGATTTCACCCCTCCACTTT.

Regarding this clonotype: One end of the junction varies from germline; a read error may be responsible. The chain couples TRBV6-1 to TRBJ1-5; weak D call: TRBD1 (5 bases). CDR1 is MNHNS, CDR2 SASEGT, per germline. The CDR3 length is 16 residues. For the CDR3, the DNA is TGTGCCAGCATATTATCGGGGACGACGGTCAATCAGCCCCATCATTTT. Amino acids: CASILSGTTVNQPHHF.

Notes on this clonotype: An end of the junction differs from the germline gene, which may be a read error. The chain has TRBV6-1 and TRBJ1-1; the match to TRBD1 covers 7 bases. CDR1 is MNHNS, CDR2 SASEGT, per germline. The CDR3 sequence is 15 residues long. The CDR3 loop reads CASSATRTGNTEAFF. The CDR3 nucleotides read TGTGCAAGCAGCGCGACCCGGACAGGGAACACTGAAGCTTTCTTT.